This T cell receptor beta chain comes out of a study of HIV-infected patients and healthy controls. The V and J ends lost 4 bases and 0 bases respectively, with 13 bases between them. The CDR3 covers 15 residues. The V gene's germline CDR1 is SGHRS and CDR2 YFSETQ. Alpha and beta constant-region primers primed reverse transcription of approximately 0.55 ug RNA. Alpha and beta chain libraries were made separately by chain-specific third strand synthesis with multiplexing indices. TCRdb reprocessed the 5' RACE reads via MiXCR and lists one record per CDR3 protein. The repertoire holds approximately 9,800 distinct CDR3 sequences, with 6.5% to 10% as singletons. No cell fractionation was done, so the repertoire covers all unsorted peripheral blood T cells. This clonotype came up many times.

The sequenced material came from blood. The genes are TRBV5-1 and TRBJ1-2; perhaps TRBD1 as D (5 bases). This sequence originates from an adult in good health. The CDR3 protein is CASSPEWGSNYGYTF. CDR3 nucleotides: TGCGCCAGCAGCCCCGAATGGGGGTCTAACTATGGCTACACCTTC.